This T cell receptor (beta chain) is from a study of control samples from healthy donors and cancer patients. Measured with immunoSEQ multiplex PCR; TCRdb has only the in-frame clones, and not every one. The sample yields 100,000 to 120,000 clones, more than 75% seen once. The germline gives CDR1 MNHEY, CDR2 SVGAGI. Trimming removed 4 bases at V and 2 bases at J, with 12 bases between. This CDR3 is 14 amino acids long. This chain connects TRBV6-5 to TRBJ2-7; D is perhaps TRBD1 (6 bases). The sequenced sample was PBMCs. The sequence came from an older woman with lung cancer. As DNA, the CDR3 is TGTGCCAGCAGTTCCCGGCAGGGGACCTACGAGCAGTACTTC. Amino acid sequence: CASSSRQGTYEQYF.